The 17 T cell receptor beta chains reported below all come from one sample, sequenced in a study of T-cell memory formation after mild COVID-19. TCRdb itself ran the 5' RACE reads through MiXCR, one entry per CDR3 protein. Altogether under 700,000 distinct CDR3 sequences are present, about 20% being singletons, with the ten largest covering roughly an eighth. The sequenced sample was PBMCs or a T cell subset sorted from them (not recorded which). These receptors all come from an adult woman who had mild COVID-19 (a few samples of this study predate the infection). Cell type and time point are not known.

The gene calls are TRBV15 and TRBJ1-1, with D unclear. V was cut by 3 bases and J by 1 base, with 15 bases left in between. From germline, CDR1 is LNHNV and CDR2 YYDKDF (reference sequence). The CDR3 extends over 16 amino acids. Here the CDR3 reads CATSSPHWRGNTEAFF. The CDR3 region has the DNA TGTGCCACCAGCAGCCCACACTGGAGAGGGAACACTGAAGCTTTCTTT.

This chain uses TRBV18 with TRBJ1-2, with D perhaps TRBD1 (5 bases). Germline V CDR1 and CDR2: KGHSH, LQKENI. The germline V and J ends were trimmed by 0 bases and 3 bases, with 11 bases remaining between them. This CDR3 region has 15 residues. The CDR3 DNA reads as TGTGCCAGCTCACCACCTGGGACCCCCCACTATGGCTACACCTTC. This codes for CASSPPGTPHYGYTF. Combining the CDR3 with reference TRBV18 and TRBJ1-2 gives the whole variable domain NAGVMQNPRHLVRRRGQEARLRCSPMKGHSHVYWYRQLPEEGLKFMVYLQKENIIDESGMPKERFSAEFPKEGPSILRIQQVVRGDSAAYFCASSPPGTPHYGYTFGSGTRLTVV.

This clonotype came up many times. The CDR3 DNA reads as TGTGCCAGCAGTTACTCGTACCGGGACCCCCGTACCGGAGATACGCAGTATTTT. Protein: CASSYSYRDPRTGDTQYF. V usage is TRBV6-2 or TRBV6-3 and J usage is TRBJ2-3; D is perhaps TRBD1 or TRBD2 (5 bases each). Germline assignment: CDR1 MNHEY and CDR2 SVGEGT. This CDR3 is 18 amino acids long. The V end lost 0 bases, the J end lost 5 bases, and 21 bases lay between the germline ends.

There are a few counts of this clonotype. The gene calls are TRBV20-1 and TRBJ2-1; 10 bases fit TRBD2. The CDR3 totals 14 residues. Germline V gene lookup returns CDR1 DFQATT and CDR2 SNEGSKA (reference sequence). The trim removed 7 bases at V and 4 bases at J, leaving 7 bases unmatched. The CDR3 loop reads CSGLLTSGYNEQFF. CDR3 nucleotides: TGCAGTGGATTACTGACTAGCGGGTACAATGAGCAGTTCTTC.

There are a few counts of this clonotype. The chain has TRBV20-1 and TRBJ2-7; D is perhaps TRBD1 (5 bases). Trimming removed 0 bases from V and 1 base from J, with 16 bases in between. Germline lookup yields CDR1 DFQATT and CDR2 SNEGSKA (reference sequence). The CDR3 has 16 amino acids. DNA for the CDR3: TGCAGTGCTAGAGATCTACAGGTAGGGCCATCCTACGAGCAGTACTTC. Its protein product is CSARDLQVGPSYEQYF.

V gene TRBV27 combines with J gene TRBJ2-7; D could derive from TRBD1 or TRBD2 (5 bases each). Per the germline V gene, CDR1 is MNHEY and CDR2 is SMNVEV (reference sequence). With 3 bases removed from V and 4 bases from J, the gap between germline ends came to 13 bases. The CDR3 runs to 14 residues. As DNA, the CDR3 is TGTGCCAGCAGTTTCGGGGACGGGGCTTACGAGCAGTACTTC. It specifies CASSFGDGAYEQYF.

The chain has TRBV11-2 and TRBJ1-4; possible D gene TRBD1, 5 bases. V was clipped by 5 bases and J by 4 bases, with 17 bases between them. Germline loops: CDR1 SGHAT, CDR2 FQNNGV. The CDR3 consists of 16 residues. The CDR3 DNA is TGTGCCAGCAGCCCAACCGGGGGGGGGATTAATGAAAAACTGTTTTTT. Its translation is CASSPTGGGINEKLFF.

The chain uses TRBV15 and TRBJ2-3, with 8 bases fitting TRBD1. The CDR3 loop spans 14 amino acids. J lost 4 bases, V lost 9 bases, and 9 bases had no gene match. Germline CDR1 and CDR2: LNHNV and YYDKDF (reference sequence). The CDR3 is CATKDRAVSDTQYF. The CDR3, as DNA: TGTGCCACAAAGGACAGGGCGGTTTCAGATACGCAGTATTTT.

This clonotype was counted many times. This rearrangement joins TRBV5-5 to TRBJ1-2; 7 positions agree with TRBD1. Per the germline V gene, CDR1 is SGHKS and CDR2 is YYEKEE (reference sequence). The CDR3 covers 16 residues. With 4 bases clipped from V and 2 bases from J, the junction kept 11 bases outside the gene matches. The CDR3 bases are TGTGCCAGCAGCATGGCCGGGACAGTGGCGAACTATGGCTACACCTTC. This codes for CASSMAGTVANYGYTF.

The chain uses TRBV7-9 and TRBJ2-6; TRBD2 agrees at 10 bases. The CDR3 totals 16 residues. The germline V gene has CDR1 SEHNR and CDR2 FQNEAQ (reference sequence). Unmatched junction bases numbered 6, after V lost 8 bases and J lost 2 bases. CDR3 protein: CASSTSGKAGANVLTF. Here the CDR3 DNA reads TGTGCCAGCTCTACTAGCGGGAAGGCTGGGGCCAACGTCCTGACTTTC.

This clonotype was detected a few times. V gene TRBV5-5 combines with J gene TRBJ2-3; 8 positions match TRBD2. V dropped 2 bases and J dropped 5; count of bases not matched to a gene: 10. The CDR3 totals 16 residues. Germline V gene data show CDR1 as SGHKS and CDR2 as YYEKEE (reference sequence). CDR3 region: CASSLSSSGGGDTQYF. In DNA, the CDR3 is TGTGCCAGCAGCTTATCATCAAGCGGGGGCGGAGATACGCAGTATTTT.

This clonotype came up once. The chain carries TRBV7-3 and TRBJ2-3; D not certain. This CDR3 region has 13 residues. V lost 1 base to trimming and J lost 4 bases, with 6 bases between them. Per germline, CDR1 SGHTA and CDR2 FQGTGA. The CDR3 DNA reads as TGTGCCAGCAGCTTAATGGCATCAGATACGCAGTATTTT. This codes for CASSLMASDTQYF.

This clonotype came up a few times. This sequence joins TRBV3-1 and TRBJ2-2, with D possibly TRBD1 on 5 matching bases. V was cut by 4 bases and J by 1 base, with 10 bases left in between. The CDR3 has 15 residues. Germline CDR1 LGHDT, CDR2 YNNKEL (reference sequence). In nucleotides, the CDR3 is TGTGCCAGCAGCCGCCTAGGACAGAACACCGGGGAGCTGTTTTTT. Protein product: CASSRLGQNTGELFF.

This rearrangement joins TRBV30 to TRBJ2-5, with 8 nucleotides matching TRBD1. The CDR3 contains 14 residues. The germline V gene encodes CDR1 GTSNPN and CDR2 SVGIG (reference sequence). V dropped 5 bases and J dropped 3; count of bases not matched to a gene: 8. CDR3 protein: CAWAVGTGKETQYF. CDR3 nucleotide sequence: TGTGCCTGGGCGGTCGGGACAGGAAAAGAGACCCAGTACTTC. Using reference TRBV30 and TRBJ2-5 for the parts outside the CDR3, the full variable domain is SQTIHQWPATLVQPVGSPLSLECTVEGTSNPNLYWYRQAAGRGLQLLFYSVGIGQISSEVPQNLSASRPQDRQFILSSKKLLLSDSGFYLCAWAVGTGKETQYFGPGTRLLVL.

This sequence joins TRBV12-3 or TRBV12-4 and TRBJ2-4; 7 bases match TRBD1. The CDR3 contains 15 residues. After removal of 4 bases from V and 0 bases from J, the junction contained 3 bases not matched to a gene. CDR3 sequence: CASSSDRVAKNIQYF. The CDR3 DNA is TGTGCCAGCAGTTCCGACAGGGTAGCCAAAAACATTCAGTACTTC.

The chain is built from TRBV20-1 and TRBJ2-7; tentative D call: TRBD2 (6 bases). Deletions cut 0 bases from V and 1 base from J, with 13 bases between. The germline V gene has CDR1 DFQATT and CDR2 SNEGSKA (reference sequence). This CDR3 contains 15 residues. CDR3 region: CSARDGPTSSYEQYF. The CDR3, as DNA: TGCAGTGCTAGAGATGGCCCGACTAGTTCCTACGAGCAGTACTTC.

J is TRBJ2-1 and V is TRBV5-1; a weak D match, TRBD2 (6 bases). Germline-derived CDR1 and CDR2 are SGHRS and YFSETQ. The V and J ends lost 10 bases and 0 bases respectively, with 14 bases between them. This CDR3 region has 14 residues. Written as DNA, the CDR3 is TGCGCCGGCTCTCGGGGGAGCTCCTACAATGAGCAGTTCTTC. Amino acid sequence: CAGSRGSSYNEQFF.